The following is a TCR beta chain sequence with its context. The T cells that were sequenced for TCR beta were CD8+ and CD4+ cells from blood. TEMRA cells were FACS-enriched, and CD8+ and CD4+ T cells were isolated negatively. These data are taken from a study of CD8 T cells in Susac syndrome. About the study: Treatment at blood withdrawal was none, corticosteroids, or intravenous immunoglobulin alone in Susac syndrome patients.

Reverse transcription of roughly 0.45 to 1 ug RNA was carried out with random hexamers. Multiplex PCR with immunoSEQ amplified the TCR beta CDR3 across 54 Vbeta and 13 Jbeta. TCRdb ran MiXCR on the immunoSEQ multiplex PCR reads and lists one entry per CDR3 protein. The table has approximately 180,000 distinct CDR3 sequences, 90% to 95% seen once. The clonotype comes from a human donor with Susac syndrome. Sequences were obtained from CD4+ T cells from PBMCs.

CDR3 loop: CAWSPNHLRTFYGYTF. The CDR3 DNA reads TGTGCCTGGAGTCCCAACCACCTACGAACGTTCTATGGCTACACCTTC. The J gene is TRBJ1-2, the V gene TRBV30; no clear D gene. This CDR3 is built from 16 residues. Deletions cut 2 bases from V and 4 bases from J, with 20 bases between. The V gene's germline CDR1 is GTSNPN and CDR2 SVGIG (reference sequence).